The T cell receptor beta chain under discussion was sequenced for a study of cytomegalovirus exposure and HLA in healthy donors. Germline V lookup: CDR1 SGHTA, CDR2 FQGNSA. The CDR3 runs to 16 residues. Unmatched junction bases numbered 2, after V lost 1 base and J lost 1 base. Turning to this clone: No antigen is known for it.

Regarding the study as a whole: Researchers catalogued about 150 TCR beta chains as cytomegalovirus-associated. Relative to the approximately 680-donor mean, N-insertions were reportedly fewer in an Asian-associated ancestry cluster in a later analysis.

PCR primers comprised 60 Vbeta and 13 Jbeta primers. Data came from immunoSEQ multiplex PCR; TCRdb stores just in-frame clones and leaves some out. The sample includes around 110,000 clones, roughly three quarters of them seen just once. The chain links TRBV7-2 to TRBJ2-3; 10 positions agree with TRBD1. This TCR was sampled from a man aged 25 to 45 in good health and CMV-seropositive. The sequencing sample was made of PBMCs. Written as DNA, the CDR3 is TGTGCCAGCAGCTTAGGTGGACAGGGGGGCACAGATACGCAGTATTTT. This translates into CASSLGGQGGTDTQYF.